These 8 T cell receptor beta chains came from one sample sequenced in a study of blood T cell repertoires in COVID-19. Using immunoSEQ multiplex PCR, the repertoire was profiled, and TCRdb retains in-frame clones only, with some absent. The sample lists about 370,000 clones; approximately 92% were seen once. The sequencing sample was made of PBMCs or T cells enriched from blood (not recorded which). Every receptor here comes from a man aged 18 to 35 who had recovered from COVID-19.

The CDR3 bases are TGTGCCAGCAGCCACACAATGGCGGGTGGACCATTACAAGAGACCCAGTACTTC. Protein product: CASSHTMAGGPLQETQYF. J is TRBJ2-5 and V is TRBV7-2; D possibly corresponds to TRBD2 (5 bases). Germline V gene data show CDR1 as SGHTA and CDR2 as FQGNSA. The V gene lost 5 bases and the J gene lost 2 bases, with 24 bases spanning the gap. This CDR3 region has 18 residues.

The chain links TRBV4-2 to TRBJ1-5, with 12 bases fitting TRBD1. CDR3 length: 16 amino acids. Germline CDR1 is LGHNA and CDR2 is YNFKEQ. Trimming at V came to 8 bases and at J to 7 bases, leaving 12 bases not matched to a gene. CDR3 bases: TGTGCCAGCGGGGCGACGGGACAGGGGGCGCACCAGCCCCAGCATTTT. It specifies CASGATGQGAHQPQHF.

CDR3 protein: CASSTTGGQNSPLHF. The CDR3 DNA reads TGTGCCAGCAGCACCACAGGGGGCCAGAATTCACCCCTCCACTTT. The chain combines TRBV3-1 (or the pseudogene TRBV3-2) with TRBJ1-6; 9 bases agree with TRBD1. This CDR3 has 15 residues. CDR1 and CDR2 (germline): LGHDT, YNNKEL (reference sequence). V shed 5 bases, J shed 7 bases, and the junction held 6 bases outside the gene matches.

The gene calls are TRBV18 and TRBJ1-3, with 7 positions matching TRBD1. J gave up 3 bases and V 3 bases, and 8 bases lay outside the gene matches. The CDR3 has 16 residues. Germline CDR1 is KGHSH and CDR2 is LQKENI. The CDR3: CASSPRQGEYGNTIYF. Written as DNA, the CDR3 is TGTGCCAGCTCACCGAGACAGGGAGAGTATGGAAACACCATATATTTT.

The rearrangement links TRBV24-1 to TRBJ2-4; TRBD1 is a possible D gene (6 bases). The CDR3 is 14 amino acids. CDR1 and CDR2 from the germline V gene are KGHDR and SFDVKD. Trimming stripped 2 bases from V and 13 bases from J, with 17 bases between. Here the CDR3 reads CATSDSGNRVPQYF. The CDR3 DNA is TGTGCCACCAGTGATTCGGGGAACAGGGTCCCCCAGTACTTC.

This rearrangement joins TRBV7-2 to TRBJ1-3, with 7 bases that match TRBD1. This CDR3 has 15 amino acids. After removal of 5 bases from V and 1 base from J, the junction contained 5 bases not matched to a gene. Germline CDR1 reads SGHTA; CDR2 reads FQGNSA. CDR3 nucleotide sequence: TGTGCCAGCAGCCAATGGGGACAGTCTGGAAACACCATATATTTT. Protein sequence: CASSQWGQSGNTIYF.

The genes are TRBV2 and TRBJ1-5; a possible D gene is TRBD1 (6 bases). This CDR3 spans 15 amino acids. Germline values: CDR1 SNHLY, CDR2 FYNNEI. Deletions cut 8 bases from V and 0 bases from J, with 14 bases between. DNA for the CDR3: TGTGCCAGCGATTTACAGGGACATAGCAATCAGCCCCAGCATTTT. This sequence encodes CASDLQGHSNQPQHF.

V gene TRBV5-4 combines with J gene TRBJ2-1; D gene unclear. Trimming removed 4 bases from V and 7 bases from J, with 18 bases in between. Germline CDR1 SGHNT, CDR2 YYREEE (reference sequence). This CDR3 has 15 residues. The CDR3 loop reads CASSPEKYSGNEQFF. The CDR3 region has the DNA TGTGCCAGCAGCCCCGAGAAGTACAGTGGGAATGAGCAGTTCTTC.